Below, 26 T cell receptor beta chains from the same sample are listed, as sequenced in a study of early T cells in non-severe SARS-CoV-2 infection. TCRdb reprocessed the 5' RACE reads with MiXCR, giving one entry per CDR3 protein. The data hold under 90,000 distinct CDR3 sequences, with less than 15% observed a single time. Sample: whole blood. Receptors were obtained from an adult who was a healthcare worker with PCR-confirmed SARS-CoV-2 infection or an uninfected control (not recorded which).

This clonotype was counted only a few times. The gene calls are TRBV29-1 and TRBJ2-2; D is undetermined. CDR3 size: 13 residues. The V gene's germline CDR1 is SQVTM and CDR2 ANQGSEA. Trimming left V 3 bases short and J 1 base short, with 6 bases between. In DNA form, the CDR3 reads TGCAGCGTTGAGGGCCTGAACACCGGGGAGCTGTTTTTT. Amino acid sequence: CSVEGLNTGELFF.

This clonotype was detected only a few times. The DNA for the CDR3 is TGTGCCAGCAGCCGCTTACAGGGCTTTAACACCGGGGAGCTGTTTTTT. It is translated as CASSRLQGFNTGELFF. The rearrangement joins TRBV11-2 to TRBJ2-2, with D maybe TRBD1 (6 bases). Germline values: CDR1 SGHAT, CDR2 FQNNGV. V lost 5 bases and J 2 bases, leaving 15 bases between the germline ends. The CDR3 length is 16 residues.

This clonotype was detected only a few times. The chain carries TRBV20-1 and TRBJ1-3; tentatively, D is TRBD1 (6 bases). Germline V gene data show CDR1 as DFQATT and CDR2 as SNEGSKA (reference sequence). V lost 5 bases, J lost 4 bases, and 15 bases lay in between. CDR3 size: 14 residues. Written as DNA, the CDR3 is TGCAGTGCTTCCATGGACAGTTTCGGAAACACCATATATTTT. Its translation: CSASMDSFGNTIYF.

This clonotype was seen more than once but under ten times. The junction departs from the called germline gene at one end, perhaps through a read error. This sequence joins TRBV2 and TRBJ1-1; D ambiguous. Germline lookup yields CDR1 SNHLY and CDR2 FYNNEI. The CDR3 consists of 13 residues. The CDR3 region is CASRKGWNAEAFF. CDR3 DNA: TGTGCCAGCAGGAAGGGTTGGAACGCTGAAGCTTTCTTT.

J is TRBJ2-7 and V is TRBV10-1; 11 bases line up with TRBD1. Germline CDR1 and CDR2: WNHNN and SYGVQD (reference sequence). The CDR3 runs to 15 residues. V lost 0 bases and J lost 3; bases outside the gene matches: 1. The chain's CDR3 is CASSESGTGGYEQYF. CDR3 bases: TGCGCCAGCAGTGAGTCCGGGACAGGGGGCTACGAGCAGTACTTC.

This clonotype was detected a few times. CDR3 in amino acids: CASSEPGRGVDRNQPQHF. CDR3 sequence (DNA): TGCGCCAGCAGTGAACCCGGCAGGGGGGTCGATCGCAATCAGCCCCAGCATTTT. This rearrangement joins TRBV10-2 to TRBJ1-5; 7 bases agree with TRBD1. The CDR3 length is 18 residues. CDR1 and CDR2 (germline): WSHSY, SAAADI. The V segment lost 3 bases and the J segment 2 bases; nucleotides outside the gene matches: 13.

The chain carries TRBV6-2 or TRBV6-3 and TRBJ1-1; no reliable D call. Germline CDR1 is MNHEY and CDR2 is SVGEGT. The CDR3 runs to 12 residues. Trimming removed 10 bases at V and 7 bases at J, with 16 bases between. CDR3 DNA: TGTGCCACTTCCTCTTGGCCCGATGAAGCTTTCTTT. Translating gives CATSSWPDEAFF.

This clonotype has at least ten counts. The chain combines TRBV7-9 with TRBJ2-3; TRBD2 agrees at 11 bases. The V gene end was trimmed by 1 base and the J gene end by 5 bases; junction bases not matched to a gene: 5. This CDR3 spans 16 amino acids. From germline, CDR1 is SEHNR and CDR2 FQNEAQ (reference sequence). CDR3 DNA sequence: TGTGCCAGCAGCTTAGGAACTAGCGGGAGAGGAGATACGCAGTATTTT. Translated: CASSLGTSGRGDTQYF.

This clonotype was picked up many times. The gene calls are TRBV5-1 and TRBJ1-2; TRBD1 might be the D (5 bases). Germline CDR1 SGHRS, CDR2 YFSETQ. The ends were cut back, 0 bases at V and 1 base at J, with 7 bases in the middle. This CDR3 has 14 amino acids. Written as DNA, the CDR3 is TGCGCCAGCAGCTTGGCTGGGGGTAACTATGGCTACACCTTC. This gives the protein CASSLAGGNYGYTF.

Only a few counts were recorded for this clonotype. This chain uses TRBV3-1 with TRBJ1-4; no clear D gene. Germline V gene data show CDR1 as LGHDT and CDR2 as YNNKEL (reference sequence). CDR3 length: 16 amino acids. With 0 bases removed from V and 4 bases from J, the gap between germline ends came to 12 bases. The CDR3 sequence: CASSQDFSSFNEKLFF. CDR3 DNA sequence: TGTGCCAGCAGCCAAGATTTCAGTTCGTTTAATGAAAAACTGTTTTTT.

This clonotype was observed a few times. J is TRBJ2-7 and V is TRBV27; D unclear. The CDR3 spans 13 residues. The germline gives CDR1 MNHEY, CDR2 SMNVEV (reference sequence). Trimming pared 5 bases from V and 3 bases from J, leaving 11 bases between. Here the CDR3 reads CASSPFPIYEQYF. The CDR3 DNA sequence: TGTGCCAGCAGTCCGTTTCCGATCTACGAGCAGTACTTC.

This clonotype was recorded a few times. The J gene is TRBJ2-1, the V gene TRBV15, with D perhaps assigned TRBD1 or TRBD2 (5 bases each). This CDR3 has 17 amino acids. Trimming removed 0 bases at V and 7 bases at J, with 19 bases between. Germline CDR1 reads LNHNV; CDR2 reads YYDKDF (reference sequence). CDR3 in DNA: TGTGCCACCAGCAGAGATTGGCAGGGACCCTCTGTGAATGAGCAGTTCTTC. Protein: CATSRDWQGPSVNEQFF.

This clonotype was observed many times. The J gene is TRBJ2-7, the V gene TRBV9; 10 bases match TRBD1. The CDR3 is 16 residues long. Germline lookup yields CDR1 SGDLS and CDR2 YYNGEE. Trimming cost V 4 bases and J 5 bases; bases outside gene matches: 12. Here the CDR3 DNA reads TGTGCCAGCAGCAGCCGGGACAGGGGTGCTTCGGACGAGCAGTACTTC. Translating gives CASSSRDRGASDEQYF.

There are a few counts of this clonotype. The rearrangement uses TRBV12-3 or TRBV12-4 and TRBJ1-1, with 7 bases aligning to TRBD1. Unmatched junction bases numbered 7, after V lost 7 bases and J lost 2 bases. The CDR3 is 14 residues long. The CDR3 coding sequence is TGTGCCAGCACGACGGGACAGCCCAACACTGAAGCTTTCTTT. Residues: CASTTGQPNTEAFF.

This clonotype was detected only a few times. This rearrangement joins TRBV20-1 to TRBJ2-3; TRBD2 agrees at 7 bases. The CDR3 is made up of 17 amino acids. V trimming: 4 bases; J trimming: 2 bases; junction bases outside the gene matches: 15. Germline-derived CDR1 and CDR2 are DFQATT and SNEGSKA (reference sequence). The CDR3 DNA follows: TGCAGTGCTAAGATCCTTGGGGGAGCGGGGCACACAGATACGCAGTATTTT. Protein product: CSAKILGGAGHTDTQYF.

This clonotype came up a few times. The genes are TRBV28 and TRBJ1-1; 8 bases align to TRBD1. Germline assignment: CDR1 MDHEN and CDR2 SYDVKM. The length of the CDR3 is 13 residues. Trimming cost V 7 bases and J 6 bases; bases outside gene matches: 7. DNA for the CDR3: TGTGCCAGCACCAGGACAGGGAAACCTGAAGCTTTCTTT. Amino acid sequence: CASTRTGKPEAFF. Supplemented by reference TRBV28 and TRBJ1-1, the full variable domain reads DVKVTQSSRYLVKRTGEKVFLECVQDMDHENMFWYRQDPGLGLRLIYFSYDVKMKEKGDIPEGYSVSREKKERFSLILESASTNQTSMYLCASTRTGKPEAFFGQGTRLTVV.

V usage is TRBV7-9 and J usage is TRBJ2-7; TRBD1 matches 9 bases. This CDR3 region has 14 residues. Germline assignment: CDR1 SEHNR and CDR2 FQNEAQ (reference sequence). Unmatched junction bases numbered 6, after V lost 5 bases and J lost 4 bases. The CDR3 is CASSTGGGGYEQYF. CDR3 bases: TGTGCCAGCAGCACAGGGGGCGGAGGGTACGAGCAGTACTTC.

The chain links TRBV6-1 to TRBJ2-5; weak D call: TRBD2 (7 bases). Germline CDR1 reads MNHNS; CDR2 reads SASEGT. This CDR3 has 17 amino acids. Trimming took off 1 base at V and 1 base at J, with 16 bases between the two ends. CDR3 sequence reads: CASSEETRGPLQETQYF. For the CDR3, the DNA is TGTGCCAGCAGTGAAGAAACGCGGGGGCCCCTCCAAGAGACCCAGTACTTC.

This clonotype showed up just a few times. Here the CDR3 reads CASSPENTHTEAFF. CDR3 in DNA: TGTGCCAGCAGCCCGGAGAACACACACACTGAAGCTTTCTTT. The chain employs TRBV5-5 and TRBJ1-1; no reliable D call. The V and J ends lost 4 bases and 3 bases respectively, with 13 bases between them. The CDR3 sequence is 14 residues long. The germline V gene encodes CDR1 SGHKS and CDR2 YYEKEE (reference sequence). The whole variable domain, remainder taken from reference TRBV5-5 and TRBJ1-1, is DAGVTQSPTHLIKTRGQQVTLRCSPISGHKSVSWYQQVLGQGPQFIFQYYEKEERGRGNFPDRFSARQFPNYSSELNVNALLLGDSALYLCASSPENTHTEAFFGQGTRLTVV.

This clonotype was seen only a few times. CDR3 DNA: TGTGCCAGCAGTTTCGAAGTTTCCTACGAGCAGTACTTC. Translated, it gives CASSFEVSYEQYF. The rearrangement links TRBV28 to TRBJ2-7; D not resolved. The CDR3 covers 13 residues. Germline V lookup: CDR1 MDHEN, CDR2 SYDVKM. V lost 3 bases, J lost 1 base, and 7 bases lay in between.

This clonotype turned up a few times. This sequence joins TRBV12-3 or TRBV12-4 and TRBJ2-2; the D is unclear. The CDR3 is made up of 13 amino acids. Trimming shortened V by 5 bases and J by 5 bases, and 9 bases separated the two germline ends. The CDR3 is CASSLKGTGELFF. Written as DNA, the CDR3 is TGTGCCAGCAGTCTCAAGGGAACCGGGGAGCTGTTTTTT.

The table lists this clonotype with a few counts. The rearrangement uses TRBV7-9 and TRBJ2-7, with 9 bases that match TRBD1. Per the germline V gene, CDR1 is SEHNR and CDR2 is FQNEAQ (reference sequence). The CDR3 has 15 residues. V was pared by 6 bases and J by 4 bases, with 10 bases of the junction left unmatched. CDR3 sequence (DNA): TGTGCCAGCAGTTCTAGGGCACAGGGGGCGTACGAGCAGTACTTC. Translated, it gives CASSSRAQGAYEQYF.

This clonotype was picked up one time. The rearrangement joins TRBV12-3 or TRBV12-4 to TRBJ2-2; D not certain. V was pared by 5 bases and J by 3 bases, with 13 bases between. The CDR3 runs 15 residues. The CDR3 nucleotides are TGTGCCAGCAGTCAGCTAGTTCAACACACCGGGGAGCTGTTTTTT. Its protein product is CASSQLVQHTGELFF.

The chain links TRBV27 to TRBJ2-7; 7 bases match TRBD2. Trimming cost V 6 bases and J 2 bases; bases outside gene matches: 7. CDR1 is MNHEY and CDR2 is SMNVEV in the germline V gene (reference sequence). This CDR3 is built from 14 residues. This chain's CDR3 is CASRGLAEAYEQYF. DNA for the CDR3: TGTGCCAGCAGGGGGCTAGCGGAAGCCTACGAGCAGTACTTC.

This chain uses TRBV29-1 with TRBJ1-1; D is perhaps TRBD1 (6 bases). Per the germline V gene, CDR1 is SQVTM and CDR2 is ANQGSEA. The CDR3 covers 11 residues. V was cut by 5 bases and J by 5 bases, with 9 bases left in between. CDR3 sequence reads: CSVYRVTEAFF. CDR3 in DNA: TGCAGCGTTTACAGGGTAACTGAAGCTTTCTTT.

This clonotype occurred many times. The V gene is TRBV20-1, the J gene TRBJ1-4, with TRBD1 as a possible D gene (5 bases). Trimming removed 0 bases from V and 11 bases from J, with 16 bases in between. This CDR3 region has 14 residues. Germline CDR1 is DFQATT and CDR2 is SNEGSKA (reference sequence). The CDR3: CSARDRQGEEKLFF. In DNA, the CDR3 is TGCAGTGCTAGAGATCGGCAGGGCGAGGAGAAACTGTTTTTT.